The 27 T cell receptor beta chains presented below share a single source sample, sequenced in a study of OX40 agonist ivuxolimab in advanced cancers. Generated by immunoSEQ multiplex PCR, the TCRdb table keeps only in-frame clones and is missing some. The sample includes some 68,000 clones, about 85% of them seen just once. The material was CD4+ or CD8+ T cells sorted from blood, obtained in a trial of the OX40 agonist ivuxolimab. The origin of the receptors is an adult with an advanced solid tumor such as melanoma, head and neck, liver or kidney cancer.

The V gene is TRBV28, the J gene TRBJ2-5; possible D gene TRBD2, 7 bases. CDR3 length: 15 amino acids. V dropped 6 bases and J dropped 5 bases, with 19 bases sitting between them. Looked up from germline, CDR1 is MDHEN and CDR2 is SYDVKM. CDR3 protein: CASSSTIPGGETQYF. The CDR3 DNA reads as TGTGCCAGCAGCTCGACCATCCCGGGGGGCGAGACCCAGTACTTC.

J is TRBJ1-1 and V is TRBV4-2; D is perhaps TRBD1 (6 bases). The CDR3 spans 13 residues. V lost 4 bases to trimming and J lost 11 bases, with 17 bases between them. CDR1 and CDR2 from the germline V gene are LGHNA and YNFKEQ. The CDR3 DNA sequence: TGTGCCAGCAGCCTAAACTACAGGGACCACGCTTTCTTT. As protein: CASSLNYRDHAFF.

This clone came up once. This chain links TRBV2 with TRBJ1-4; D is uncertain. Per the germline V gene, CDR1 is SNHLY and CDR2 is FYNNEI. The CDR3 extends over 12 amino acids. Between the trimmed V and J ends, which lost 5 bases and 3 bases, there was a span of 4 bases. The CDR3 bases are TGTGCCAGCAGTTTCCCTAATGAAAAACTGTTTTTT. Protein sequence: CASSFPNEKLFF.

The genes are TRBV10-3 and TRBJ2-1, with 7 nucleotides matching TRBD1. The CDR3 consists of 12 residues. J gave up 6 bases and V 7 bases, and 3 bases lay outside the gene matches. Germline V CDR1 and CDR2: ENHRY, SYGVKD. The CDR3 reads CAIKGQSNEQFF. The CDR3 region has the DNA TGTGCCATCAAGGGACAGAGCAATGAGCAGTTCTTC.

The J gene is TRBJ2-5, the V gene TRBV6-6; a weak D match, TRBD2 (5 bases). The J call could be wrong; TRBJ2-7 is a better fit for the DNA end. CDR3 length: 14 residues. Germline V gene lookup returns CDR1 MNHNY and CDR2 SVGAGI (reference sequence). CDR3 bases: TGTGCCAGCAGTCCCCGGGAACCGTCCTACGAGCAGTACTTC. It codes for CASSPREPSYEQYF.

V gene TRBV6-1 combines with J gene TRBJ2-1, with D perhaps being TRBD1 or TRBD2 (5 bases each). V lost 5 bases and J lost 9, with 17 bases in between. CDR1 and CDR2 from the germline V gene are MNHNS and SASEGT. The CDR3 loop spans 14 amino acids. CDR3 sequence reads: CASSRDPDRGEQFF. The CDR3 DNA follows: TGTGCCAGCAGTCGGGACCCAGATAGGGGTGAGCAGTTCTTC.

CDR3 coding DNA: TGTGCCAGCAGCGTGGGACTAGCGGGAGGGAGGTACAATGAGCAGTTCTTC. Translating it yields CASSVGLAGGRYNEQFF. The gene calls are TRBV9 and TRBJ2-1; 16 bases are shared with TRBD2. This CDR3 has 17 residues. Germline V gene lookup returns CDR1 SGDLS and CDR2 YYNGEE. With V trimmed by 2 bases and J by 4 bases, 3 bases remained unmatched.

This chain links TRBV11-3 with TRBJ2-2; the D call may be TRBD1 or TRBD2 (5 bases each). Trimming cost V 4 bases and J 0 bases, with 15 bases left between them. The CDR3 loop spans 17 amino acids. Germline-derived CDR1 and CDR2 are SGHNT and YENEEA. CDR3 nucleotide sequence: TGTGCCAGCAGCTCGCCGGTCGGGACGGCGAACACCGGGGAGCTGTTTTTT. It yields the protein CASSSPVGTANTGELFF.

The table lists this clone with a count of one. In nucleotides, the CDR3 is TGTGCCAGCAGCCCCCGCGACCGTGGCAATCAGCCCCAGCATTTT. Translating it yields CASSPRDRGNQPQHF. The chain links TRBV6-6 to TRBJ1-5; D unclear. The CDR3 extends over 15 amino acids. Germline V gene sequence: CDR1 MNHNY, CDR2 SVGAGI (reference sequence). The V end was cut by 6 bases, the J end by 2 bases, with 14 bases between.

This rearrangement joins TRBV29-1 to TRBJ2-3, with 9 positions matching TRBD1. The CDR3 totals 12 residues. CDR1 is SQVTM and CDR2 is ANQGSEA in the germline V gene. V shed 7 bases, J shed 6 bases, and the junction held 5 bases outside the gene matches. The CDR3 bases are TGCAGCGGGGACAGGGTGGGCGATACGCAGTATTTT. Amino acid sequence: CSGDRVGDTQYF.

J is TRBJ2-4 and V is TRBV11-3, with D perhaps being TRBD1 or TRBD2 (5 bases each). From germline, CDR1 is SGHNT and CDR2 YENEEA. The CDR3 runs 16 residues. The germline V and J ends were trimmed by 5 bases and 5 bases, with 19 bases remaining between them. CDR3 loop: CASSPGTTLRENIQYF. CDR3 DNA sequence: TGTGCCAGCAGCCCGGGGACCACCCTGAGGGAAAACATTCAGTACTTC.

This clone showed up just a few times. This CDR3 is CAITQGAGEQYF. The CDR3 region has the DNA TGTGCCATCACGCAGGGGGCAGGCGAGCAGTACTTC. V is TRBV10-3 and J is TRBJ2-7; 8 positions match TRBD1. The junction had 5 bases not matched to a gene; V was cut back by 7 bases and J by 6 bases. The CDR3 extends over 12 amino acids. The germline V gene has CDR1 ENHRY and CDR2 SYGVKD.

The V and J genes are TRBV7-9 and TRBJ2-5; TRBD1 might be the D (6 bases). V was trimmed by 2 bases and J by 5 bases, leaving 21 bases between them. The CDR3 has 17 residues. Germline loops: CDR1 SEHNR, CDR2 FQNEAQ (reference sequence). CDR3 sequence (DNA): TGTGCCAGCAGCTTACTTACCTTACAGGGTCTGAGTGAGACCCAGTACTTC. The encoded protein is CASSLLTLQGLSETQYF.

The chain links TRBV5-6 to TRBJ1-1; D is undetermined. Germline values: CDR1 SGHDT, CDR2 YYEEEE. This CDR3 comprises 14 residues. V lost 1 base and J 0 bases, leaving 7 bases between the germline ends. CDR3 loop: CASSLNWMNTEAFF. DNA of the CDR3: TGTGCCAGCAGCTTGAATTGGATGAACACTGAAGCTTTCTTT.

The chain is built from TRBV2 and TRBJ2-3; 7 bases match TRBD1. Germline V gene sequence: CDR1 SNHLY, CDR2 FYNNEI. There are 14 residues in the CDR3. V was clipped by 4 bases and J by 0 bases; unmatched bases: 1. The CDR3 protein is CASSVQGSTDTQYF. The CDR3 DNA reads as TGTGCCAGCAGTGTACAGGGGAGCACAGATACGCAGTATTTT.

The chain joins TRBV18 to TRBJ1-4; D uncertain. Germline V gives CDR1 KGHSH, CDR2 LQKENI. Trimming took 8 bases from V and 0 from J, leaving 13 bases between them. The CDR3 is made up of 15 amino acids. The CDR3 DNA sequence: TGTGCCAGCAGAGACGGACTCGCAACTAATGAAAAACTGTTTTTT. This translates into CASRDGLATNEKLFF.

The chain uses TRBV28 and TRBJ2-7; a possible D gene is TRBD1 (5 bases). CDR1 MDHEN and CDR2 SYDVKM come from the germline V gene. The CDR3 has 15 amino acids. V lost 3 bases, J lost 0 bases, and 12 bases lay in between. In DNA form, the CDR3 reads TGTGCCAGCAGTTTGCGGAAGGGGTCCTCCTACGAGCAGTACTTC. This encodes CASSLRKGSSYEQYF.

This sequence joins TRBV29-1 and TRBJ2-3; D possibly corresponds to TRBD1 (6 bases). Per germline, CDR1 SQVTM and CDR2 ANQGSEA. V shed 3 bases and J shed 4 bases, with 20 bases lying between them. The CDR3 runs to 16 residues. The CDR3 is CSVEKGRQAAPDTQYF. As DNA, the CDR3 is TGCAGCGTTGAGAAGGGCCGACAGGCAGCGCCAGATACGCAGTATTTT.

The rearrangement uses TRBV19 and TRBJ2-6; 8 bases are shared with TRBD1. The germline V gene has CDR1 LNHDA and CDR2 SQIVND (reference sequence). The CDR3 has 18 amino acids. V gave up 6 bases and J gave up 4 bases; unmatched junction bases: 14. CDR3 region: CASSPFLTGVSGANVLTF. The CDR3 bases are TGTGCCAGTAGCCCATTTCTGACAGGGGTCTCAGGGGCCAACGTCCTGACTTTC.

The CDR3: CASSTRLSGSTYEQYF. CDR3 DNA sequence: TGTGCCAGCAGCACCAGACTTAGCGGGAGTACCTACGAGCAGTACTTC. This rearrangement joins TRBV7-2 to TRBJ2-7; TRBD2 aligns across 9 bases. Trimming removed 5 bases from V and 2 bases from J; junction bases left unmatched: 10. Germline CDR1 SGHTA, CDR2 FQGNSA. The CDR3 has 16 residues.

The CDR3 sequence is CASSLLQSGELFF. CDR3 sequence (DNA): TGCGCCAGCAGCTTGTTACAGTCCGGGGAGCTGTTTTTT. The J gene is TRBJ2-2, the V gene TRBV5-1; D gene uncertain. The CDR3 contains 13 residues. Germline loops: CDR1 SGHRS, CDR2 YFSETQ. Trimming left V 1 base short and J 6 bases short, with 7 bases between. The full variable domain, rest sourced from reference TRBV5-1 and TRBJ2-2, is KAGVTQTPRYLIKTRGQQVTLSCSPISGHRSVSWYQQTPGQGLQFLFEYFSETQRNKGNFPGRFSGRQFSNSRSEMNVSTLELGDSALYLCASSLLQSGELFFGEGSRLTVL.

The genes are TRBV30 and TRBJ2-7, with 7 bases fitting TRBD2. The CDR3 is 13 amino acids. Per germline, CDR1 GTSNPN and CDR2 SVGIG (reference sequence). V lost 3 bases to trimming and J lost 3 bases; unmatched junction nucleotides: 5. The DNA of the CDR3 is TGTGCCTGGAGCGTCGGGGGGAACTACGAGCAGTACTTC. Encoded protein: CAWSVGGNYEQYF. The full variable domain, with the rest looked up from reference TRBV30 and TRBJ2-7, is SQTIHQWPATLVQPVGSPLSLECTVEGTSNPNLYWYRQAAGRGLQLLFYSVGIGQISSEVPQNLSASRPQDRQFILSSKKLLLSDSGFYLCAWSVGGNYEQYFGPGTRLTVT.

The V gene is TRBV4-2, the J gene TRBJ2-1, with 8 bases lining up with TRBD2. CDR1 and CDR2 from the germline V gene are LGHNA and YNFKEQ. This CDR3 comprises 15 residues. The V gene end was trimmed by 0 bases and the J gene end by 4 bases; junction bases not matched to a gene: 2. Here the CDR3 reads CASSQDRGGYNEQFF. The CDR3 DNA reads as TGTGCCAGCAGCCAAGATCGGGGGGGGTACAATGAGCAGTTCTTC.

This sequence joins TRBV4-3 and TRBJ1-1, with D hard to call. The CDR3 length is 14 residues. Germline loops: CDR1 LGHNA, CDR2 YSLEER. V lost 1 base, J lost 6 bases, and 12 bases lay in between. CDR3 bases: TGCGCCAGCAGCCAAGGGAGAGGGAATGCTGAAGCTTTCTTT. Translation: CASSQGRGNAEAFF.

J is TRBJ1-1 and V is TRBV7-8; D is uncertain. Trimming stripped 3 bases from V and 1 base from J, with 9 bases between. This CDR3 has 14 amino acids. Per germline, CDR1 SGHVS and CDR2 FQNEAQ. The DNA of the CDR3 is TGTGCCAGCAGCTTCGGGCAGAAGAACACTGAAGCTTTCTTT. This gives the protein CASSFGQKNTEAFF.

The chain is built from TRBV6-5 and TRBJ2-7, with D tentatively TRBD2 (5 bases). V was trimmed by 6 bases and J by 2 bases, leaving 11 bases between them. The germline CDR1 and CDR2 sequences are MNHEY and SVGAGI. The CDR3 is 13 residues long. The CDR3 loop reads CASRRAITYEQYF. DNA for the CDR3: TGTGCCAGCAGGAGGGCCATTACCTACGAGCAGTACTTC.

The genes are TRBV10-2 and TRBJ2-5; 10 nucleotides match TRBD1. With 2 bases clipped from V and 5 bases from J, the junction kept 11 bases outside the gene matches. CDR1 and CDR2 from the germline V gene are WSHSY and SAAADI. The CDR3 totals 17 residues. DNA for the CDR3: TGCGCCAGCAGTGAGCCTAGACAGGGGGCTTTTGGGGAGACCCAGTACTTC. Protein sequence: CASSEPRQGAFGETQYF.